This is a list of T cell receptor beta chains from one sample in a study of T cells after posttransplantation cyclophosphamide. TCRdb's table, derived via immunoSEQ multiplex PCR, lists solely in-frame clones and lacks some. The repertoire consists of over 30,000 clones, none detected only once. Sequencing was carried out using PBMCs. The receptors originated from a woman aged 45 to 65 in good health and a related stem cell transplant donor. Each CDR3 is given with its conserved first and last residue. Each record gives: V gene, clone size, J gene, D gene, CDR3 protein, CDR3 DNA. A D gene is named only where the DNA matches it firmly. Size values are once, few and many counts, or a class for expanded clones, and some rows have none.

V gene: TRBV7-2; clone size: few; J gene: TRBJ2-3; D gene: NA; CDR3 protein: CASSFKYTDTQYF; CDR3 DNA: TGTGCCAGCAGCTTTAAATATACAGATACGCAGTATTTT
V gene: TRBV6-1; clone size: many; J gene: TRBJ1-5; D gene: NA; CDR3 protein: CASSSDSGSNQPQHF; CDR3 DNA: TGTGCCAGCAGTTCGGACAGTGGGAGCAATCAGCCCCAGCATTTT
V gene: TRBV4-1; clone size: many; J gene: TRBJ2-3; D gene: NA; CDR3 protein: CASSQVSPSSRGPHTDTQYF; CDR3 DNA: TGCGCCAGCAGCCAAGTTTCCCCAAGCTCGCGGGGGCCCCACACAGATACGCAGTATTTT
V gene: TRBV9; clone size: many; J gene: TRBJ1-1; D gene: TRBD1; CDR3 protein: CASSGGQGLNTEAFF; CDR3 DNA: TGTGCCAGCAGCGGGGGACAGGGACTGAACACTGAAGCTTTCTTT
V gene: TRBV7-9; clone size: many; J gene: TRBJ1-1; D gene: NA; CDR3 protein: CASSTPRDSIEAFF; CDR3 DNA: TGTGCCAGCAGCACACCTCGGGACTCCATTGAAGCTTTCTTT
V gene: TRBV2; clone size: many; J gene: TRBJ1-3; D gene: NA; CDR3 protein: CASSSQGNGNTIYF; CDR3 DNA: TGTGCCAGCAGTTCCCAGGGGAACGGAAACACCATATATTTT
V gene: TRBV11-1; clone size: many; J gene: TRBJ2-3; D gene: NA; CDR3 protein: CASSLETAFTDTQYF; CDR3 DNA: TGTGCCAGCAGCTTAGAGACAGCTTTCACAGATACGCAGTATTTT
V gene: TRBV28; clone size: many; J gene: TRBJ2-7; D gene: NA; CDR3 protein: CASSSFLYEQYF; CDR3 DNA: TGTGCCAGCAGTTCCTTCCTGTACGAGCAGTACTTC
V gene: TRBV10-2; clone size: many; J gene: TRBJ2-7; D gene: NA; CDR3 protein: CASSVASSEQYF; CDR3 DNA: TGCGCCAGCAGTGTGGCCTCCTCCGAGCAGTACTTC
V gene: TRBV27; clone size: NA; J gene: TRBJ1-4; D gene: NA; CDR3 protein: CASSFRRDGEKLFF; CDR3 DNA: TGTGCCAGCAGTTTTCGGAGGGACGGAGAAAAACTGTTTTTT
V gene: TRBV7-9; clone size: many; J gene: TRBJ2-3; D gene: NA; CDR3 protein: CASSLAGLTSSTQYF; CDR3 DNA: TGTGCCAGCAGCTTAGCGGGGCTCACTTCGAGTACGCAGTATTTT
V gene: TRBV19; clone size: many; J gene: TRBJ1-1; D gene: NA; CDR3 protein: CASTPDSYTEAFF; CDR3 DNA: TGTGCCAGTACCCCTGACAGTTACACTGAAGCTTTCTTT
V gene: TRBV28; clone size: many; J gene: TRBJ2-7; D gene: TRBD1; CDR3 protein: CASSAGQGYEQYF; CDR3 DNA: TGTGCCAGCAGCGCCGGACAGGGGTACGAGCAGTACTTC
V gene: TRBV6-5; clone size: many; J gene: TRBJ2-7; D gene: NA; CDR3 protein: CASSYSPRGFGEQYF; CDR3 DNA: TGTGCCAGCAGTTACTCTCCCCGGGGGTTCGGGGAGCAGTACTTC
V gene: TRBV6-5; clone size: many; J gene: TRBJ1-1; D gene: NA; CDR3 protein: CASSPGGKGNTEAFF; CDR3 DNA: TGTGCCAGCAGTCCCGGGGGAAAGGGAAACACTGAAGCTTTCTTT
V gene: TRBV12-5; clone size: many; J gene: TRBJ2-3; D gene: NA; CDR3 protein: CASGSSRDSTYTQYF; CDR3 DNA: TGTGCTAGTGGTTCCTCGCGGGACAGCACATATACGCAGTATTTT
V gene: TRBV5-5; clone size: many; J gene: TRBJ1-1; D gene: NA; CDR3 protein: CASSLNERGGAFF; CDR3 DNA: TGTGCCAGCAGCTTGAACGAAAGGGGAGGAGCTTTCTTT
V gene: TRBV5-6; clone size: many; J gene: TRBJ2-3; D gene: TRBD1; CDR3 protein: CASSTTGGVTDTQYF; CDR3 DNA: TGTGCCAGCAGCACCACAGGGGGCGTAACAGATACGCAGTATTTT
V gene: TRBV7-9; clone size: many; J gene: TRBJ1-1; D gene: NA; CDR3 protein: CASSPSRQNTEAFF; CDR3 DNA: TGTGCCAGCAGCCCGTCCAGGCAGAACACTGAAGCTTTCTTT
V gene: TRBV7-3; clone size: many; J gene: TRBJ2-1; D gene: TRBD2; CDR3 protein: CASSPRLAGMNEQFF; CDR3 DNA: TGTGCCAGCAGCCCTAGACTAGCGGGTATGAATGAGCAGTTCTTC
V gene: TRBV27; clone size: many; J gene: TRBJ2-2; D gene: TRBD1; CDR3 protein: CASAPARTGPAGELFF; CDR3 DNA: TGTGCCAGCGCTCCTGCCCGGACAGGGCCGGCCGGGGAGCTGTTTTTT
V gene: TRBV9; clone size: many; J gene: TRBJ2-2; D gene: NA; CDR3 protein: CASSVDAAWNTGELFF; CDR3 DNA: TGTGCCAGCAGCGTAGATGCGGCGTGGAACACCGGGGAGCTGTTTTTT
V gene: TRBV7-3; clone size: many; J gene: TRBJ1-2; D gene: TRBD1; CDR3 protein: CASSKRDSAGYTF; CDR3 DNA: TGTGCCAGCAGCAAGAGGGACAGCGCAGGCTACACCTTC
V gene: TRBV9; clone size: many; J gene: TRBJ1-2; D gene: NA; CDR3 protein: CASSVSSEVLSGGYTF; CDR3 DNA: TGTGCCAGCAGCGTATCCTCGGAGGTCCTCTCGGGTGGCTACACCTTC
V gene: TRBV11-3; clone size: many; J gene: TRBJ2-1; D gene: NA; CDR3 protein: CASSTQVSEQFF; CDR3 DNA: TGTGCCAGCAGCACACAGGTGAGTGAGCAGTTCTTC
V gene: TRBV6-6; clone size: few; J gene: TRBJ1-1; D gene: NA; CDR3 protein: CASSYSFPRAEAFF; CDR3 DNA: TGTGCCAGCAGTTACTCTTTTCCCCGGGCTGAAGCTTTCTTT
V gene: TRBV30; clone size: many; J gene: TRBJ2-1; D gene: TRBD2; CDR3 protein: CAWRGDSGGFGQFF; CDR3 DNA: TGTGCCTGGAGGGGGGATAGCGGGGGTTTTGGTCAGTTCTTC
V gene: TRBV2; clone size: many; J gene: TRBJ2-7; D gene: NA; CDR3 protein: CASSESSRWQYF; CDR3 DNA: TGTGCCAGCAGTGAATCTTCCCGTTGGCAGTACTTC
V gene: TRBV10-3; clone size: many; J gene: TRBJ2-1; D gene: NA; CDR3 protein: CAISARTSGDLNEQFF; CDR3 DNA: TGTGCCATCAGCGCCAGGACTTCTGGGGATTTGAATGAGCAGTTCTTC
V gene: TRBV7-3; clone size: NA; J gene: TRBJ2-1; D gene: TRBD1; CDR3 protein: CASSWDSYNEQFF; CDR3 DNA: TGTGCCAGCAGCTGGGACAGTTACAATGAGCAGTTCTTC
V gene: TRBV18; clone size: many; J gene: TRBJ1-1; D gene: TRBD1; CDR3 protein: CASSPRSTGDTEAFF; CDR3 DNA: TGTGCCAGCTCACCACGGTCCACAGGGGACACTGAAGCTTTCTTT
V gene: TRBV7-2; clone size: many; J gene: TRBJ2-7; D gene: NA; CDR3 protein: CASSSGGTATYEQYF; CDR3 DNA: TGTGCCAGCAGCTCAGGAGGGACAGCCACCTACGAGCAGTACTTC
V gene: TRBV5-1; clone size: many; J gene: TRBJ1-2; D gene: NA; CDR3 protein: CASIPSTVNYGYTF; CDR3 DNA: TGCGCCAGCATCCCCTCGACAGTTAACTATGGCTACACCTTC
V gene: TRBV28; clone size: few; J gene: TRBJ1-2; D gene: NA; CDR3 protein: CASSLWSQVNYGYTF; CDR3 DNA: TGTGCCAGCAGTTTGTGGTCCCAGGTGAACTATGGCTACACCTTC
V gene: TRBV29-1; clone size: many; J gene: TRBJ1-3; D gene: NA; CDR3 protein: CSVEDRYTGSGNTIYF; CDR3 DNA: TGCAGCGTTGAAGATAGGTATACGGGCTCTGGAAACACCATATATTTT
V gene: TRBV15; clone size: many; J gene: TRBJ1-2; D gene: TRBD1; CDR3 protein: CATSRDPTGDGYTF; CDR3 DNA: TGTGCCACCAGCAGAGACCCGACAGGGGATGGCTACACCTTC
V gene: TRBV4-2; clone size: many; J gene: TRBJ2-2; D gene: NA; CDR3 protein: CASSQDSLSNTGELFF; CDR3 DNA: TGTGCCAGCAGCCAAGATTCCCTATCGAACACCGGGGAGCTGTTTTTT
V gene: TRBV19; clone size: many; J gene: TRBJ2-7; D gene: TRBD1; CDR3 protein: CASNPGRGGRNYEQYF; CDR3 DNA: TGTGCCAGTAACCCGGGTCGAGGGGGCCGGAACTACGAGCAGTACTTC
V gene: TRBV7-6; clone size: many; J gene: TRBJ1-1; D gene: NA; CDR3 protein: CASSLQPSTVMNTEAFF; CDR3 DNA: TGTGCCAGCAGCTTACAGCCATCGACAGTTATGAACACTGAAGCTTTCTTT
V gene: TRBV10-3; clone size: many; J gene: TRBJ2-7; D gene: TRBD1; CDR3 protein: CAIRGQSSYEQYF; CDR3 DNA: TGTGCCATCAGGGGACAGTCATCCTACGAGCAGTACTTC
V gene: TRBV7-2; clone size: many; J gene: TRBJ2-1; D gene: NA; CDR3 protein: CASSSYRLRLQDNEQFF; CDR3 DNA: TGTGCCAGCAGCTCGTACAGGTTACGACTTCAAGACAATGAGCAGTTCTTC
V gene: TRBV19; clone size: many; J gene: TRBJ2-7; D gene: TRBD1; CDR3 protein: CASSPGTATYEQYF; CDR3 DNA: TGTGCCAGTAGTCCGGGGACAGCCACCTACGAGCAGTACTTC
V gene: TRBV19; clone size: many; J gene: TRBJ2-7; D gene: NA; CDR3 protein: CASSATDIPHEQYF; CDR3 DNA: TGTGCCAGTAGCGCCACCGACATCCCTCACGAGCAGTACTTC
V gene: TRBV25-1; clone size: many; J gene: TRBJ2-2; D gene: NA; CDR3 protein: CASSDARVGTGELFF; CDR3 DNA: TGTGCCAGCAGTGATGCCAGGGTAGGAACCGGGGAGCTGTTTTTT
V gene: TRBV6-1; clone size: many; J gene: TRBJ1-5; D gene: NA; CDR3 protein: CASSEIRSYYSNQPQHF; CDR3 DNA: TGTGCCAGCAGTGAAATCCGCAGTTACTATAGCAATCAGCCCCAGCATTTT
V gene: TRBV27; clone size: few; J gene: TRBJ2-1; D gene: NA; CDR3 protein: CASSLRGTYYNEQFF; CDR3 DNA: TGTGCCAGCAGTTTAAGGGGGACATACTACAATGAGCAGTTCTTC
V gene: TRBV5-6; clone size: many; J gene: TRBJ2-7; D gene: TRBD2; CDR3 protein: CASSLVSGGYEQYF; CDR3 DNA: TGTGCCAGCAGCTTGGTGAGCGGGGGGTACGAGCAGTACTTC
V gene: TRBV2; clone size: many; J gene: TRBJ2-1; D gene: NA; CDR3 protein: CASTRSGSSYNEQFF; CDR3 DNA: TGTGCCAGCACCCGGAGTGGGAGCTCCTACAATGAGCAGTTCTTC
V gene: TRBV28; clone size: many; J gene: TRBJ1-1; D gene: NA; CDR3 protein: CASSFWRVNTEAFF; CDR3 DNA: TGTGCCAGCAGTTTCTGGAGGGTGAACACTGAAGCTTTCTTT
V gene: TRBV2; clone size: many; J gene: TRBJ2-5; D gene: NA; CDR3 protein: CASSRLGLGQETQYF; CDR3 DNA: TGTGCCAGCAGCCGACTAGGCTTGGGGCAAGAGACCCAGTACTTC
V gene: TRBV5-1; clone size: NA; J gene: TRBJ2-2; D gene: NA; CDR3 protein: CASTKGDTNTRELFF; CDR3 DNA: TGCGCCAGCACCAAAGGGGACACCAACACCAGGGAGCTGTTCTTT
V gene: TRBV13; clone size: many; J gene: TRBJ2-3; D gene: NA; CDR3 protein: CASSLYRTETTDTQYF; CDR3 DNA: TGTGCCAGCAGCTTATACCGGACAGAGACCACAGATACGCAGTATTTT
V gene: TRBV30; clone size: many; J gene: TRBJ1-5; D gene: NA; CDR3 protein: CAWSAGYSNQPQHF; CDR3 DNA: TGTGCCTGGAGCGCAGGATATAGCAATCAGCCCCAGCATTTT
V gene: TRBV23-1; clone size: NA; J gene: TRBJ1-5; D gene: TRBD1; CDR3 protein: CARQGAFGQPQHF; CDR3 DNA: TGCGCCAGACAGGGGGCTTTTGGTCAGCCCCAGCATTTT